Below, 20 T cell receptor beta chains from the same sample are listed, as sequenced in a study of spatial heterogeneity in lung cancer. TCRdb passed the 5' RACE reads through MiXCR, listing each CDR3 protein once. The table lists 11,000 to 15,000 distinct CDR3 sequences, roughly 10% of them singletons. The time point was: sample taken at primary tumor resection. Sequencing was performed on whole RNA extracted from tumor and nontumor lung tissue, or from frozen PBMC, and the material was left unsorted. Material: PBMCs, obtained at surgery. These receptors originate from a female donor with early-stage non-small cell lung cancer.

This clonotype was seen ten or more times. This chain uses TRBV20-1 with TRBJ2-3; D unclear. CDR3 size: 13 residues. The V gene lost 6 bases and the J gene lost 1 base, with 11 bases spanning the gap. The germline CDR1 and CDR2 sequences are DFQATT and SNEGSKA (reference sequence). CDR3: CSAHFSGTDTQYF. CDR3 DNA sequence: TGCAGTGCCCATTTTAGTGGCACAGATACGCAGTATTTT.

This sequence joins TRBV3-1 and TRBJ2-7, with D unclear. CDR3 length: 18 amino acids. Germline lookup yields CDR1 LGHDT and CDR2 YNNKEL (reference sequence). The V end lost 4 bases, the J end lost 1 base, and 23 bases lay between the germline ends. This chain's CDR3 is CASSRHQAHSPSSYEQYF. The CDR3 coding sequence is TGTGCCAGCAGCCGCCATCAGGCCCACTCTCCTAGTTCCTACGAGCAGTACTTC.

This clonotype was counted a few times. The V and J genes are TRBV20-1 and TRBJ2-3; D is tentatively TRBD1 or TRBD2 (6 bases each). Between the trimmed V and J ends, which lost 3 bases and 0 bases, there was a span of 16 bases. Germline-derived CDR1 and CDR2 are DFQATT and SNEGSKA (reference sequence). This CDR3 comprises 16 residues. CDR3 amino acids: CSASGTGTSSTDTQYF. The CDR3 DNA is TGCAGTGCTAGTGGGACTGGGACATCTAGCACAGATACGCAGTATTTT.

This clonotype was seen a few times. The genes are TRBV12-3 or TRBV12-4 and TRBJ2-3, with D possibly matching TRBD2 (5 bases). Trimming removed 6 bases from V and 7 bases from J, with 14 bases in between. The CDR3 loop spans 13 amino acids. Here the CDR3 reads CASSQEVENTQYF. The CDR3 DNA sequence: TGTGCCAGCAGCCAGGAGGTAGAAAATACGCAGTATTTT.

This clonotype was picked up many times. The CDR3 nucleotides read TGTGCCAGCCACGCTACAACTAATGAAAAACTGTTTTTT. Translated, it gives CASHATTNEKLFF. This chain uses TRBV7-9 with TRBJ1-4; D is uncertain. The CDR3 sequence is 13 residues long. Per the germline V gene, CDR1 is SEHNR and CDR2 is FQNEAQ (reference sequence). V was clipped by 8 bases and J by 0 bases, with 7 bases between them.

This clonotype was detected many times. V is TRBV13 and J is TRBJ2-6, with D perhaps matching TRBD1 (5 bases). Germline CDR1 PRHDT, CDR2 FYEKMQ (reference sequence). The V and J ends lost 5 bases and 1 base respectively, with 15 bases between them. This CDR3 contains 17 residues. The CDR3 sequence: CASSLQDRKSGANVLTF. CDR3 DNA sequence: TGTGCCAGCAGCCTACAGGATCGGAAGTCTGGGGCCAACGTCCTGACTTTC.

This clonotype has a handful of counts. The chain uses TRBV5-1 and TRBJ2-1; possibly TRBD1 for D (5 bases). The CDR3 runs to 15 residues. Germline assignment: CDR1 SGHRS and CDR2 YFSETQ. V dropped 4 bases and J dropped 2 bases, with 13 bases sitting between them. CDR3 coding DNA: TGCGCCAGCAGCGGGGAACAGGTCCCCTACAATGAGCAGTTCTTC. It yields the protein CASSGEQVPYNEQFF.

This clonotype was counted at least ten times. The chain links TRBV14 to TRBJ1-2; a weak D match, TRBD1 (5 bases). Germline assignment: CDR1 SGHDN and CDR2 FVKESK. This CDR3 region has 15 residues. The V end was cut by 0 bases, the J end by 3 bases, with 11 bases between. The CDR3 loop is CASSQDRDQYYGYTF. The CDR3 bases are TGTGCCAGCAGCCAAGACAGGGACCAGTACTATGGCTACACCTTC. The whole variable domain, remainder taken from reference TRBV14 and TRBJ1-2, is EAGVTQFPSHSVIEKGQTVTLRCDPISGHDNLYWYRRVMGKEIKFLLHFVKESKQDESGMPNNRFLAERTGGTYSTLKVQPAELEDSGVYFCASSQDRDQYYGYTFGSGTRLTVV.

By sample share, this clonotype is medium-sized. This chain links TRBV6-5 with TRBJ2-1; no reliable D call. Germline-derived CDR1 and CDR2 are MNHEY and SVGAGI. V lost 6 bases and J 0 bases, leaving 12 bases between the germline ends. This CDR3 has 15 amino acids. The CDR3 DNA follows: TGTGCCAGCAGCGGCTCGCGCAGCTCCTACAATGAGCAGTTCTTC. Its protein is CASSGSRSSYNEQFF.

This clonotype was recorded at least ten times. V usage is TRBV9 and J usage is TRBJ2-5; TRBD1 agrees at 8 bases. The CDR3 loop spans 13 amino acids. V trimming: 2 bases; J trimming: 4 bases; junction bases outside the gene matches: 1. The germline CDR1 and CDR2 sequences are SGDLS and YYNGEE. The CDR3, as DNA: TGTGCCAGCAGCGTCGACAGGGGAGAGACCCAGTACTTC. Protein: CASSVDRGETQYF.

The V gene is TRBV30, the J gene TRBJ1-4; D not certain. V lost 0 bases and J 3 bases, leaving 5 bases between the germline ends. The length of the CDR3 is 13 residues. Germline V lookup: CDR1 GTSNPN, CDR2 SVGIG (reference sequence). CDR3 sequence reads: CAWSVFSNEKLFF. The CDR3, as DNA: TGTGCCTGGAGTGTTTTTTCTAATGAAAAACTGTTTTTT.

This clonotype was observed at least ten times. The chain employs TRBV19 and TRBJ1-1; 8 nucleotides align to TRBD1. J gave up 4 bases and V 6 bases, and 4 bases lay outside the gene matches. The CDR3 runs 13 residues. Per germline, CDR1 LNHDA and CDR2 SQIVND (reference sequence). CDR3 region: CASSNRGITEAFF. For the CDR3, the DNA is TGTGCCAGTAGCAACAGGGGGATCACTGAAGCTTTCTTT.

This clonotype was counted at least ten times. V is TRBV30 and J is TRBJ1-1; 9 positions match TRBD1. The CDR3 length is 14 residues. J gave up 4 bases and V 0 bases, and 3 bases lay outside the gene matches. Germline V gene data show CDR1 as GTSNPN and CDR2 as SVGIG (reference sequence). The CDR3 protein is CAWSVQGATTEAFF. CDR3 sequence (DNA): TGTGCCTGGAGTGTACAGGGGGCCACCACTGAAGCTTTCTTT.

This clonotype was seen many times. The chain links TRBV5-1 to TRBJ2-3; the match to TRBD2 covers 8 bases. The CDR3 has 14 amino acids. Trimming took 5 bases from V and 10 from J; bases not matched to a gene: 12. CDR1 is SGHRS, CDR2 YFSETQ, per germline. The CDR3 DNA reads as TGCGCCAGCAGAATTGGCGGGGGGCCCGAGTCGCAGTATTTT. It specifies CASRIGGGPESQYF.

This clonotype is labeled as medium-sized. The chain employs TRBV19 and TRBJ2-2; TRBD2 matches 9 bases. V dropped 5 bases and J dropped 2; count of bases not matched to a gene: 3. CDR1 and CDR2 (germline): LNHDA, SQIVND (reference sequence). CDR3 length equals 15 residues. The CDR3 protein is CASSRSGGNTGELFF. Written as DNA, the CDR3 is TGTGCCAGTAGTCGTAGCGGGGGAAACACCGGGGAGCTGTTTTTT.

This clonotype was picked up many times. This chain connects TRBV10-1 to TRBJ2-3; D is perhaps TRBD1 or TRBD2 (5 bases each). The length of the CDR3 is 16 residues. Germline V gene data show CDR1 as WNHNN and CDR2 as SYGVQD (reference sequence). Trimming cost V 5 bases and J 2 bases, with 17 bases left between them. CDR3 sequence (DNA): TGCGCCAGCAGTACCCGTCGGGACGGAAACACAGATACGCAGTATTTT. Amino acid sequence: CASSTRRDGNTDTQYF.

As DNA, the CDR3 is TGTGCCAGCAGTAAGATCCCGGGGGGGGTTTTTAACACCGGGGAGCTGTTTTTT. Translating it yields CASSKIPGGVFNTGELFF. The gene calls are TRBV12-3 or TRBV12-4 and TRBJ2-2; 8 positions agree with TRBD2. V was clipped by 5 bases and J by 2 bases; unmatched bases: 13. This CDR3 contains 18 residues.

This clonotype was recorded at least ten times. CDR3 in amino acids: CASSLSGQPSQPQHF. CDR3 nucleotide sequence: TGTGCCAGCAGTTTGTCAGGACAGCCGAGTCAGCCCCAGCATTTT. V gene TRBV6-6 combines with J gene TRBJ1-5; D is perhaps TRBD1 (6 bases). The CDR3 totals 15 residues. Germline values: CDR1 MNHNY, CDR2 SVGAGI (reference sequence). V gave up 4 bases and J gave up 6 bases, with 16 bases separating them.

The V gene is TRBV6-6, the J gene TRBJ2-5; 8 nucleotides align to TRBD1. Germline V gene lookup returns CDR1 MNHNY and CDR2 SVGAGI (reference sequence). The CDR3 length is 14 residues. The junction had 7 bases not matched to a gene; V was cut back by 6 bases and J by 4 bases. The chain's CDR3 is CASRHSGQGETQYF. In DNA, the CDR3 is TGTGCCAGCAGACACTCCGGACAGGGAGAGACCCAGTACTTC.

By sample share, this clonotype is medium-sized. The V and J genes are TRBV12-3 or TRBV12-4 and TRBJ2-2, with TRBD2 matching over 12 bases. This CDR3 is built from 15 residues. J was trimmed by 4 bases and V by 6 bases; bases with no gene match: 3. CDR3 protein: CASRTSGGRTGELFF. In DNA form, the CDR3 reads TGTGCCAGCAGGACTAGCGGGGGCCGCACCGGGGAGCTGTTTTTT.